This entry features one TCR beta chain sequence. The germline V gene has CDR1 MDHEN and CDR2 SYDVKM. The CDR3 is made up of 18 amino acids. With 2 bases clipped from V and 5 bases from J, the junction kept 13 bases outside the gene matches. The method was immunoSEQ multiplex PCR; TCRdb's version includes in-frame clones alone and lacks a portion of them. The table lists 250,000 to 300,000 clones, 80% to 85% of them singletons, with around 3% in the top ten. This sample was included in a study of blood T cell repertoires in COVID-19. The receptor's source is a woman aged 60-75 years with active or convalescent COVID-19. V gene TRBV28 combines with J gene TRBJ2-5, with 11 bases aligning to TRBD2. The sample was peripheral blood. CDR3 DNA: TGTGCCAGCAGTTTACTCCCTCCCGGGACTAGCGGCACGGAGACCCAGTACTTC. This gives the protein CASSLLPPGTSGTETQYF.